This TCR beta chain was captured in a study of neurological immune-mediated disorders. Points from the study as a whole: Private repertoires in all groups were suggested, as expanded clones shared no CDR3 amino acid sequences across subjects.

In TCRdb, the 5' RACE reads were re-called with MiXCR into one record per CDR3 protein. The data hold 35,000 or so distinct CDR3 sequences, with about 14% observed a single time. The CDR3 is made up of 16 amino acids. Germline loops: CDR1 SGHRS, CDR2 YFSETQ. V was shortened by 4 bases and J by 0 bases, with 13 bases between the two germline ends. This clonotype has ten or more counts. Antigen specificity is unknown. It was from 2 million PBMCs stored at -80 C that the unsorted libraries were obtained. The sequence came from a woman between 45 and 65 years old with HTLV-1-associated myelopathy (HAM/TSP). The sequencing sample was made of PBMCs. The J gene is TRBJ2-2, the V gene TRBV5-1; D not certain. CDR3: CASSPVSPANTGELFF. In DNA form, the CDR3 reads TGCGCCAGCAGCCCAGTCAGCCCTGCGAACACCGGGGAGCTGTTTTTT.